This entry lists 13 T cell receptor beta chains sequenced from one sample in a study of cytomegalovirus exposure and HLA in healthy donors. Vbeta (60) and Jbeta (13) primers were used in the PCR. Assay used: immunoSEQ multiplex PCR; TCRdb lists only in-frame clones, some missing. The sample records approximately 140,000 clones, around 60% being singletons. The sample was PBMCs. Receptors were obtained from a woman aged 60-75 years in good health and CMV-seropositive.

V gene TRBV29-1 combines with J gene TRBJ2-5, with 10 bases matching TRBD2. The DNA end favors TRBJ2-7, so the J call may be wrong. The CDR3 totals 15 residues. Germline-derived CDR1 and CDR2 are SQVTM and ANQGSEA. The CDR3 nucleotides read TGCAGCGTTGAAGATTGGCTAGCGGGAGTTAGCGAGCAGTACTTC. This gives the protein CSVEDWLAGVSEQYF.

A few counts support this clone. This chain uses TRBV5-4 with TRBJ2-1, with TRBD2 matching 11 bases. The length of the CDR3 is 16 residues. The germline V gene encodes CDR1 SGHNT and CDR2 YYREEE (reference sequence). With V trimmed by 0 bases and J by 12 bases, 11 bases remained unmatched. The chain's CDR3 is CASSLEIWTSGSGQFF. In DNA form, the CDR3 reads TGTGCCAGCAGCTTGGAGATTTGGACTAGCGGGTCTGGGCAGTTCTTC. The full variable domain, in which reference TRBV5-4 and TRBJ2-1 provide the parts outside the CDR3, is ETGVTQSPTHLIKTRGQQVTLRCSSQSGHNTVSWYQQALGQGPQFIFQYYREEENGRGNFPPRFSGLQFPNYSSELNVNALELDDSALYLCASSLEIWTSGSGQFFGPGTRLTVL.

Points on this clone: Other DNA sequences in the same sample also yield this CDR3. This chain links TRBV30 with TRBJ2-7; TRBD2 matches at 9 bases. CDR3 length: 15 amino acids. Per the germline V gene, CDR1 is GTSNPN and CDR2 is SVGIG (reference sequence). J was trimmed by 3 bases and V by 2 bases; bases with no gene match: 8. In nucleotides, the CDR3 is TGTGCCTGGAGTCCGGCTAGCGGGGCTGTCTACGAGCAGTACTTC. Its protein product is CAWSPASGAVYEQYF.

The V call is TRBV28, the J call TRBJ2-2; TRBD2 matches 9 bases. The junction had 14 bases not matched to a gene; V was cut back by 6 bases and J by 3 bases. Germline CDR1 and CDR2: MDHEN and SYDVKM. The CDR3 extends over 18 amino acids. CDR3 nucleotides: TGTGCCAGCAGCCCAGAGCCCAGCCGACTAGCGGACACCGGGGAGCTGTTTTTT. It translates to CASSPEPSRLADTGELFF.

The rearrangement links TRBV30 to TRBJ2-3; no clear D. The CDR3 spans 12 residues. V lost 0 bases and J 6 bases, leaving 7 bases between the germline ends. CDR1 is GTSNPN, CDR2 SVGIG, per germline (reference sequence). The CDR3 DNA sequence: TGTGCCTGGAGTGTACTAAAGGATACGCAGTATTTT. Protein product: CAWSVLKDTQYF.

This clone was seen a handful of times. The chain combines TRBV5-1 with TRBJ2-3; weak D call: TRBD1 (6 bases). Per germline, CDR1 SGHRS and CDR2 YFSETQ. V was clipped by 0 bases and J by 2 bases, with 13 bases between them. The CDR3 is made up of 16 amino acids. The CDR3 is CASSLGTTGYTDTQYF. The CDR3 DNA reads as TGCGCCAGCAGCTTGGGAACGACAGGATACACAGATACGCAGTATTTT.

This clone came up once. V is TRBV11-2 and J is TRBJ2-6, with a weak D call TRBD2 (6 bases). CDR3 length: 18 residues. V lost 1 base and J lost 1, with 14 bases in between. Germline V CDR1 and CDR2: SGHAT, FQNNGV. The CDR3 loop is CASSLVGRGGSGANVLTF. The CDR3 region has the DNA TGTGCCAGCAGCTTAGTCGGGCGCGGAGGGTCTGGGGCCAACGTCCTGACTTTC.

The rearrangement uses TRBV27 and TRBJ1-4; D unresolved. The CDR3 spans 14 residues. The germline V gene encodes CDR1 MNHEY and CDR2 SMNVEV (reference sequence). The V gene lost 8 bases and the J gene lost 6 bases, with 16 bases spanning the gap. CDR3 nucleotide sequence: TGTGCCAGCCGACGGGCGGGGTTGGATGAAAAACTGTTTTTT. It codes for CASRRAGLDEKLFF.

The chain employs TRBV11-2 and TRBJ2-5; D is undetermined. The J call may not be correct, given that the DNA end is closer to TRBJ2-7. The CDR3 runs to 15 residues. Per germline, CDR1 SGHAT and CDR2 FQNNGV. The CDR3 loop reads CASSLRSRSSYEQYF. Here the CDR3 DNA reads TGTGCCAGCAGCTTAAGATCCCGGAGCTCCTACGAGCAGTACTTC.

This clone was seen only a few times. V is TRBV10-3 and J is TRBJ1-2; TRBD1 matches 9 bases. This CDR3 contains 17 residues. Germline V gene data show CDR1 as ENHRY and CDR2 as SYGVKD. V shed 5 bases and J 4 bases; nucleotides not matched to a gene: 14. Written as DNA, the CDR3 is TGTGCCATCAGTCCCTTCCGGGGACAGGGAACCTCCTATGGCTACACCTTC. Translated, it gives CAISPFRGQGTSYGYTF.

The genes are TRBV14 and TRBJ2-1, with 7 bases identical to TRBD2. Trimming took 1 base from V and 6 from J; bases not matched to a gene: 6. The V gene's germline CDR1 is SGHDN and CDR2 FVKESK. The CDR3 sequence is 15 residues long. CDR3 nucleotide sequence: TGTGCCAGCAGCCAAGGGAAGACTAGCTCCAATGAGCAGTTCTTC. Protein: CASSQGKTSSNEQFF.

The chain links TRBV9 to TRBJ2-1; D gene ambiguous. The CDR3 contains 13 residues. Trimming shortened V by 3 bases and J by 4 bases, and 8 bases separated the two germline ends. Per germline, CDR1 SGDLS and CDR2 YYNGEE. The CDR3 spells CASSAYSYNEQFF. The CDR3 DNA reads as TGTGCCAGCAGCGCGTACTCATACAATGAGCAGTTCTTC. The full variable domain, its missing parts supplied by reference TRBV9 and TRBJ2-1, is DSGVTQTPKHLITATGQRVTLRCSPRSGDLSVYWYQQSLDQGLQFLIQYYNGEERAKGNILERFSAQQFPDLHSELNLSSLELGDSALYFCASSAYSYNEQFFGPGTRLTVL.

This rearrangement joins TRBV9 to TRBJ2-7; the match to TRBD2 covers 9 bases. V was pared by 1 base and J by 0 bases, with 5 bases of the junction left unmatched. In germline, CDR1 is SGDLS, CDR2 YYNGEE. The CDR3 loop spans 16 amino acids. The CDR3, as DNA: TGTGCCAGCAGCGTATCCGCGGGAGGGTCCTCCTACGAGCAGTACTTC. Translating it yields CASSVSAGGSSYEQYF. The entire variable domain, with the rest obtained from reference TRBV9 and TRBJ2-7, is as follows: DSGVTQTPKHLITATGQRVTLRCSPRSGDLSVYWYQQSLDQGLQFLIQYYNGEERAKGNILERFSAQQFPDLHSELNLSSLELGDSALYFCASSVSAGGSSYEQYFGPGTRLTVT.